The clone carrying this T cell receptor beta chain was observed at least ten times. TCR beta CDR3 regions were amplified from RNA. The HTBI primer set drove a first-round RT-PCR of the TCR CDR3. Using its own MiXCR run on the multiplex PCR reads, TCRdb lists one record per CDR3 protein. The table lists about 420,000 distinct CDR3 sequences, roughly an eighth of them singletons. This record belongs to a study of T cells in Graves' hyperthyroidism and ophthalmopathy. Over 18 months, lack of ophthalmopathy progression marked Graves' hyperthyroidism as stable. Exclusion of patients followed from uncontrolled infection, other autoimmune disease, pregnancy or lactation. The diagnoses drew upon clinical symptoms, serum thyroxine and TRAb, thyroid ultrasound and orbital computed tomography. The source of the PBMCs was about 10 ml of fresh peripheral blood. V lost 1 base and J lost 2, with 9 bases in between. The CDR3 is 15 residues long. From germline, CDR1 is SGHTA and CDR2 FQGNSA.

This sequence was found in a woman aged 18-29 years with Graves' hyperthyroidism. Sequencing used blood. The chain uses TRBV7-2 and TRBJ2-1, with a tentative D call TRBD2 (5 bases). CDR3 nucleotide sequence: TGTGCCAGCAGCTTAGGGACTTTAGCCTACAATGAGCAGTTCTTC. Amino acid sequence: CASSLGTLAYNEQFF.